This T cell receptor beta chain was recovered during a study of blood T cell repertoires in COVID-19. Study summary: Samples representing acute and convalescent COVID-19 were sourced from the United States, Italy and Spain. Sources were T cells, B-cell-depleted T cells, or PBMCs; the material itself was cDNA or gDNA.

In the authors' workflow: Amplified reference gene primers provided the basis for estimating nucleated cell counts. Measured with immunoSEQ multiplex PCR; TCRdb has only the in-frame clones, and not every one. From that table come the V and J calls and clone size; the DNA was used to work out D and trimming. This table has about 320,000 clones, around 85% appearing once. Sample: peripheral blood. This sequence originates from a human donor in a cohort sampled during active COVID-19.

CDR3 loop: CASRSPGQTYEQYF. DNA for the CDR3: TGCGCCAGCCGATCTCCGGGACAGACCTACGAGCAGTACTTC. The chain is built from TRBV5-1 and TRBJ2-7, with 7 nucleotides matching TRBD1. This CDR3 has 14 amino acids. J gave up 2 bases and V 7 bases, and 9 bases lay outside the gene matches. In germline, CDR1 is SGHRS, CDR2 YFSETQ.